Each of the 10 T cell receptor beta chains below was sequenced from the same sample in a study of blood T cell repertoires in COVID-19. Generated by immunoSEQ multiplex PCR, the TCRdb table keeps only in-frame clones and is missing some. The sample contains about 310,000 clones, about 87% of which appear only once. Sequencing was carried out using peripheral blood. These receptors were obtained from a man aged 65 to 79 with acute or convalescent COVID-19.

This chain uses TRBV4-2 with TRBJ1-1; 8 bases are a match to TRBD1. The CDR3 has 15 residues. The V and J ends lost 1 base and 10 bases, in that order; junction bases with no gene match: 11. Germline V CDR1 and CDR2: LGHNA, YNFKEQ. CDR3 sequence: CASSQVNPGQGPAFF. In DNA form, the CDR3 reads TGTGCCAGCAGCCAAGTAAATCCAGGACAGGGTCCAGCTTTCTTT.

This chain joins TRBV29-1 and TRBJ2-1, with D possibly matching TRBD1 (6 bases). Trimming took off 7 bases at V and 6 bases at J, with 10 bases between the two ends. Per the germline V gene, CDR1 is SQVTM and CDR2 is ANQGSEA. This CDR3 has 11 amino acids. CDR3 bases: TGCAGCGGCGGACAGACCAATGAGCAGTTCTTC. Translating gives CSGGQTNEQFF.

This sequence joins TRBV11-3 and TRBJ2-3; 12 bases map to TRBD1. Looked up from germline, CDR1 is SGHNT and CDR2 is YENEEA. This CDR3 comprises 15 residues. V dropped 5 bases and J dropped 4; count of bases not matched to a gene: 4. CDR3 region: CASSQGTGGSDTQYF. For the CDR3, the DNA is TGTGCCAGCAGCCAGGGGACAGGGGGCTCAGATACGCAGTATTTT.

The rearrangement uses TRBV6-5 and TRBJ1-2; tentatively, D is TRBD1 (5 bases). The CDR3 covers 15 residues. Germline V gives CDR1 MNHEY, CDR2 SVGAGI. Trimming stripped 5 bases from V and 6 bases from J, with 19 bases between. The CDR3 sequence is CASSPLGEGMNGYTF. In nucleotides, the CDR3 is TGTGCCAGCAGTCCCTTGGGGGAGGGGATGAATGGCTACACCTTC.

The J gene is TRBJ2-1, the V gene TRBV19, with TRBD2 as a possible D gene (6 bases). The germline gives CDR1 LNHDA, CDR2 SQIVND (reference sequence). The CDR3 length is 14 residues. Trimming shortened V by 5 bases and J by 4 bases, and 12 bases separated the two germline ends. In nucleotides, the CDR3 is TGTGCCAGTAGTGGCGACGGGGGATACAATGAGCAGTTCTTC. Translation gives CASSGDGGYNEQFF.

This sequence joins TRBV5-1 and TRBJ2-5, with D possibly being TRBD2 (5 bases). CDR3 length equals 13 residues. Germline lookup yields CDR1 SGHRS and CDR2 YFSETQ. V lost 3 bases and J lost 5, with 11 bases in between. The CDR3 loop reads CASSSRPGETQYF. The CDR3 coding sequence is TGCGCCAGCAGCTCCCGACCGGGGGAGACCCAGTACTTC.

V and J are TRBV28 and TRBJ1-5; D is ambiguous. There are 15 residues in the CDR3. V was pared by 7 bases and J by 1 base, with 14 bases between. Looked up from germline, CDR1 is MDHEN and CDR2 is SYDVKM. The CDR3 region has the DNA TGTGCCAGCACCAACCGGGGAAGCAGCAATCAGCCCCAGCATTTT. Protein: CASTNRGSSNQPQHF.

The J gene is TRBJ2-7, the V gene TRBV7-9, with TRBD1 matching over 12 bases. The CDR3 totals 13 residues. Germline V gives CDR1 SEHNR, CDR2 FQNEAQ (reference sequence). J lost 6 bases, V lost 8 bases, and 5 bases had no gene match. CDR3 nucleotides: TGTGCCAGCGACCGGGACAGGGGGCGCGAGCAGTACTTC. Residues: CASDRDRGREQYF.

The chain joins TRBV6-1 to TRBJ1-1; 9 bases are a match to TRBD1. The CDR3 is 14 residues long. Germline-derived CDR1 and CDR2 are MNHNS and SASEGT. The ends lost 5 bases at V and 7 bases at J; junction bases unmatched: 8. CDR3 coding DNA: TGTGCCAGCAGTATCTGGACAGGGGAGGTTGAAGCTTTCTTT. This encodes CASSIWTGEVEAFF.

V is TRBV10-1 and J is TRBJ1-3; the match to TRBD1 covers 8 bases. V shed 2 bases and J 4 bases; nucleotides not matched to a gene: 4. The V gene's germline CDR1 is WNHNN and CDR2 SYGVQD (reference sequence). This CDR3 has 15 residues. DNA of the CDR3: TGCGCCAGCAGTGAGGGGACAGGTTTCGGAAACACCATATATTTT. Its protein product is CASSEGTGFGNTIYF.